Described below is a single TCR beta chain sequence and its context. The split of CD4+ cells yielded CD45RA+ naive and CD45RA-negative memory subsets. This sample is part of a study of shared clonotypes between healthy human individuals. This CDR3 spans 12 amino acids. V dropped 10 bases and J dropped 1 base, with 8 bases sitting between them. Per the germline V gene, CDR1 is MDHEN and CDR2 is SYDVKM. Sequencing was performed with immunoSEQ multiplex PCR; in TCRdb, only in-frame clones are kept and a portion is missing. The sample lists some 1.5 million clones; around 95% were seen once. Material: naive CD4+ T cells sorted from blood. The sample's subset: CD45RA+ positively selected. The V gene is TRBV28, the J gene TRBJ1-5, with D unclear. This receptor was identified in a man younger than 45 in good health. CDR3 DNA sequence: TGTGCCACCCTAAGCAGCAATCAGCCCCAGCATTTT. It is translated as CATLSSNQPQHF.